The 3 T cell receptor beta chains reported below all come from one sample, sequenced in a study of spatial heterogeneity in lung cancer. TCRdb redid the calling of the 5' RACE reads with MiXCR, one entry per CDR3 protein. The data contain 5,000 to 5,500 distinct CDR3 sequences, 5.1% of them singletons. Regarding time point: sample taken at primary tumor resection. The specimen was normal lung tissue next to the tumor, collected at surgery. All receptors come from a female donor with early-stage non-small cell lung cancer.

This clonotype is labeled as medium-sized. The chain uses TRBV4-1 and TRBJ2-5; perhaps TRBD2 as D (5 bases). CDR1 is MGHRA and CDR2 is YSYEKL in the germline V gene. The V end lost 0 bases, the J end lost 5 bases, and 10 bases lay between the germline ends. The CDR3 contains 14 residues. The CDR3 DNA sequence: TGCGCCAGCAGCCAAGAGGGTAGCGTGGAGACCCAGTACTTC. This gives the protein CASSQEGSVETQYF.

This clonotype has ten or more counts. A read error may be the cause here, since a much bigger clone is one base away. The chain links TRBV21-1 to TRBJ2-6; the table gives TRBD1 as D, unverified against the DNA. TRBV21-1 represents a pseudogene. CDR3 length: 19 amino acids. The CDR3 DNA reads as TGTGCCAGCAGCAGAGAACGACAGGGCTTGGAGTCTGGGGCCAACGTCCTGAATTTC. It specifies CASSRERQGLESGANVLNF.

This clonotype qualifies as medium-sized (0.01 to 0.1%). The chain is built from TRBV7-8 and TRBJ2-1, with 7 bases lining up with TRBD2. V dropped 2 bases and J dropped 2; count of bases not matched to a gene: 9. This CDR3 is 17 amino acids long. Germline CDR1 is SGHVS and CDR2 is FQNEAQ. The CDR3 here is CASSLRDSSGPYNEQFF. The CDR3 nucleotides read TGTGCCAGCAGCTTAAGGGATTCTAGCGGACCCTACAATGAGCAGTTCTTC.